The 32 T cell receptor beta chains reported below all come from one sample, sequenced in a study of regulatory T cells in long-lasting Graves disease. Assembly of TCR beta libraries relied on iRepertoire HTBI primers together with Arm-PCR of CDR3 regions. MiXCR, applied by TCRdb to the multiplex PCR reads, yields one record per CDR3 protein. The sample contains 650,000 to 700,000 distinct CDR3 sequences, around 32% of which appear only once. Time point meaning: persistent/refractory GD, antithyroid drugs over 5 years with positive TRAb. Extracted PBMC RNA gave rise to the TCR library. This sample comprised peripheral blood mononuclear cells (PBMCs), obtained when the disease was refractory, from a patient treated with antithyroid drugs. The receptors shown here come from a female donor with Graves disease.

This clonotype was recorded many times. The chain is built from TRBV2 and TRBJ1-1, with TRBD1 identical over 9 bases. This CDR3 has 13 amino acids. Per germline, CDR1 SNHLY and CDR2 FYNNEI. With 2 bases clipped from V and 10 bases from J, the junction kept 5 bases outside the gene matches. The CDR3 sequence is CASSERGQGTAFF. The CDR3 DNA reads as TGTGCCAGCAGTGAACGGGGACAGGGAACAGCTTTCTTT.

Turning to this clonotype: This sequence may be a read error, since a much larger clone differs from it by one base. The conserved closing phenylalanine or tryptophan is absent in this CDR3, likely reflecting a read error. The chain uses TRBV28 and TRBJ1-5; 10 bases match TRBD1. The trim removed 5 bases at V and 2 bases at J, leaving 6 bases unmatched. CDR1 and CDR2 (germline): MDHEN, SYDVKM. The CDR3 has 16 residues. The CDR3 coding sequence is TGTGCCAGCAGTCGGGACAGGGGATTCGGCAATCAGCCCCAGCATTCT. Protein product: CASSRDRGFGNQPQHS.

The V and J genes are TRBV20-1 and TRBJ1-1; TRBD1 is a possible D gene (5 bases). Trimming left V 1 base short and J 1 base short, with 10 bases between. The CDR3 contains 14 residues. Germline lookup yields CDR1 DFQATT and CDR2 SNEGSKA (reference sequence). In nucleotides, the CDR3 is TGCAGTGCTAGAGGGGGTCAGGGGAACACTGAAGCTTTCTTT. Translated: CSARGGQGNTEAFF.

In this sample, this clonotype turned up a few times. The chain has TRBV3-1 and TRBJ1-1, with a possible D match to TRBD1 (5 bases). This CDR3 contains 15 residues. The V gene's germline CDR1 is LGHDT and CDR2 YNNKEL (reference sequence). Trimming pared 0 bases from V and 5 bases from J, leaving 13 bases between. CDR3 sequence (DNA): TGTGCCAGCAGCCAAGATTGGGGAGGGGAAACTGAAGCTTTCTTT. It is translated as CASSQDWGGETEAFF.

The chain employs TRBV6-1 and TRBJ2-1, with 16 bases matching TRBD2. The CDR3 covers 16 residues. Germline V gives CDR1 MNHNS, CDR2 SASEGT. V shed 6 bases and J 5 bases; nucleotides not matched to a gene: 4. CDR3 sequence: CASRGLAGGGHNEQFF. Written as DNA, the CDR3 is TGTGCCAGCAGGGGACTAGCGGGAGGGGGGCACAATGAGCAGTTCTTC.

The chain employs TRBV5-1 and TRBJ2-7; D perhaps matches TRBD2 (6 bases). CDR1 and CDR2 from the germline V gene are SGHRS and YFSETQ. V was pared by 7 bases and J by 3 bases, with 14 bases between. This CDR3 has 13 residues. The CDR3 protein is CASWGGGDYEQYF. CDR3 bases: TGCGCCAGCTGGGGTGGCGGGGACTACGAGCAGTACTTC.

About this clonotype itself: At one end, the junction sequence differs from germline, possibly due to a read error. The gene calls are TRBV20-1 and TRBJ2-1; maybe TRBD1 (5 bases). This CDR3 has 13 residues. Germline V lookup: CDR1 DFQATT, CDR2 SNEGSKA (reference sequence). The CDR3 DNA sequence: TGCAGTGCTAGAGGACAAATACCCAGGGAAATTGTCTTC. Translating it yields CSARGQIPREIVF.

The V call is TRBV29-1, the J call TRBJ1-6; TRBD1 matches at 10 bases. J lost 6 bases, V lost 7 bases, and 3 bases had no gene match. Germline V lookup: CDR1 SQVTM, CDR2 ANQGSEA. The CDR3 loop spans 13 amino acids. The DNA for the CDR3 is TGCAGCGCCTGGACAGGGGGTAATTCACCCCTCCACTTT. Its translation is CSAWTGGNSPLHF.

This clonotype was counted only a few times. The chain combines TRBV11-2 with TRBJ2-2; a possible D gene is TRBD1 (7 bases). V was cut by 5 bases and J by 4 bases, with 20 bases left in between. The CDR3 runs to 17 residues. The germline V gene has CDR1 SGHAT and CDR2 FQNNGV. This chain's CDR3 is CASSPLLGQGGTGELFF. The CDR3 coding sequence is TGTGCCAGCAGCCCTCTCTTGGGGCAGGGGGGCACCGGGGAGCTGTTTTTT.

The chain has TRBV5-1 and TRBJ1-1, with unresolved D. The CDR3 runs to 12 residues. Germline V gene sequence: CDR1 SGHRS, CDR2 YFSETQ. The V end lost 2 bases, the J end lost 8 bases, and 10 bases lay between the germline ends. CDR3 region: CASSFRTGEAFF. The CDR3 DNA reads as TGCGCCAGCAGCTTTCGGACTGGAGAAGCTTTCTTT.

This clonotype was counted ten times or more. The J gene is TRBJ2-6, the V gene TRBV7-3, with D possibly matching TRBD2 (5 bases). From germline, CDR1 is SGHTA and CDR2 FQGTGA. The CDR3 spans 14 residues. Trimming pared 5 bases from V and 1 base from J, leaving 6 bases between. CDR3 nucleotides: TGTGCCAGCAGCCGGGGATCTGGGGCCAACGTCCTGACTTTC. This encodes CASSRGSGANVLTF.

This clonotype was counted a single time. The J gene is TRBJ1-1, the V gene TRBV10-3; no clear D gene. This CDR3 is 13 amino acids long. Trimming took 7 bases from V and 0 from J, leaving 9 bases between them. Looked up from germline, CDR1 is ENHRY and CDR2 is SYGVKD. CDR3 amino acids: CAIMGCLNTEAFF. The CDR3 DNA reads TGTGCCATCATGGGCTGCCTGAACACTGAAGCTTTCTTT.

The rearrangement uses TRBV19 and TRBJ1-3, with D possibly TRBD1 on 5 matching bases. The CDR3 spans 17 residues. Germline CDR1 and CDR2: LNHDA and SQIVND (reference sequence). Trimming left V 1 base short and J 0 bases short, with 13 bases between. The CDR3, as DNA: TGTGCCAGTAGTATAGGGGACCGCTCCTACTCTGGAAACACCATATATTTT. Protein sequence: CASSIGDRSYSGNTIYF. The whole variable domain, filled in from reference TRBV19 and TRBJ1-3, reads DGGITQSPKYLFRKEGQNVTLSCEQNLNHDAMYWYRQDPGQGLRLIYYSQIVNDFQKGDIAEGYSVSREKKESFPLTVTSAQKNPTAFYLCASSIGDRSYSGNTIYFGEGSWLTVV.

This clonotype was recorded a few times. CDR3 nucleotides: TGCAGTGCTAGCTGGGGATCGGGCACTGAAGCTTTCTTT. Its translation: CSASWGSGTEAFF. V usage is TRBV20-1 and J usage is TRBJ1-1; the D is unclear. The germline V gene has CDR1 DFQATT and CDR2 SNEGSKA (reference sequence). Trimming stripped 3 bases from V and 4 bases from J, with 12 bases between. This CDR3 is built from 13 residues.

The chain is built from TRBV19 and TRBJ2-7, with 7 bases that match TRBD2. J was trimmed by 0 bases and V by 3 bases; bases with no gene match: 5. Germline V CDR1 and CDR2: LNHDA, SQIVND (reference sequence). The CDR3 extends over 15 amino acids. The CDR3 bases are TGTGCCAGTAGTATCGCCGGGGGGAGCTCCTACGAGCAGTACTTC. Translating it yields CASSIAGGSSYEQYF.

This clonotype appeared many times. Written as DNA, the CDR3 is TGTGCCACCAAAGATAGCAATCAGCCCCAGCATTTT. This translates into CATKDSNQPQHF. The chain uses TRBV6-1 and TRBJ1-5; D is unresolved. V gave up 10 bases and J gave up 0 bases, with 7 bases separating them. Germline CDR1 reads MNHNS; CDR2 reads SASEGT. The CDR3 is 12 amino acids.

The chain carries TRBV19 and TRBJ2-7; tentative D call: TRBD1 (6 bases). The V and J ends lost 3 bases and 4 bases respectively, with 13 bases between them. The CDR3 covers 14 residues. Germline CDR1 LNHDA, CDR2 SQIVND (reference sequence). CDR3 sequence: CASSMAPGDYEQYF. The CDR3 DNA reads TGTGCCAGTAGTATGGCTCCAGGGGATTACGAGCAGTACTTC.

The rearrangement uses TRBV28 and TRBJ1-5; D is unclear. The germline V gene encodes CDR1 MDHEN and CDR2 SYDVKM. V was trimmed by 2 bases and J by 4 bases, leaving 9 bases between them. The CDR3 spans 14 residues. This CDR3 is CASSLTARNQPQHF. The DNA for the CDR3 is TGTGCCAGCAGTTTAACGGCCCGGAATCAGCCCCAGCATTTT. Full variable domain (missing parts from reference TRBV28 and TRBJ1-5): DVKVTQSSRYLVKRTGEKVFLECVQDMDHENMFWYRQDPGLGLRLIYFSYDVKMKEKGDIPEGYSVSREKKERFSLILESASTNQTSMYLCASSLTARNQPQHFGDGTRLSIL.

The rearrangement links TRBV15 to TRBJ2-2, with 9 bases that match TRBD2. Germline V lookup: CDR1 LNHNV, CDR2 YYDKDF (reference sequence). The CDR3 consists of 17 residues. V lost 1 base and J lost 7; bases outside the gene matches: 10. DNA of the CDR3: TGTGCCACCAGCAGAGTAATGAGCGGGAGGAGGGGCGGGGAGCTGTTTTTT. Encoded protein: CATSRVMSGRRGGELFF.

This clonotype was detected ten times or more. The chain couples TRBV11-2 to TRBJ2-7; 8 bases fit TRBD2. Germline lookup yields CDR1 SGHAT and CDR2 FQNNGV. Unmatched junction bases numbered 6, after V lost 5 bases and J lost 3 bases. The CDR3 has 14 amino acids. The CDR3 reads CASSETSGYYEQYF. Here the CDR3 DNA reads TGTGCCAGCAGCGAAACTAGCGGCTACTACGAGCAGTACTTC.

The chain employs TRBV6-4 and TRBJ1-2; 11 bases map to TRBD1. The V gene end was trimmed by 6 bases and the J gene end by 8 bases; junction bases not matched to a gene: 14. Germline loops: CDR1 MRHNA, CDR2 SNTAGT. The CDR3 consists of 16 residues. The CDR3 protein is CASRTREDRGLEGYTF. For the CDR3, the DNA is TGTGCCAGCAGAACTAGGGAGGACAGGGGGCTAGAGGGCTACACCTTC.

This chain links TRBV7-9 with TRBJ2-5, with 8 positions matching TRBD1. Germline V gene lookup returns CDR1 SEHNR and CDR2 FQNEAQ (reference sequence). Losses at the gene ends were 5 bases for V and 4 bases for J; bases not matched to a gene: 12. The CDR3 totals 16 residues. CDR3 amino acids: CASSRVGQGRSETQYF. The CDR3 DNA follows: TGTGCCAGCAGCCGCGTCGGACAGGGAAGGTCAGAGACCCAGTACTTC.

A remark on this clonotype: At one end the junction does not follow the germline gene, possibly because of a read error. The rearrangement joins TRBV5-1 to TRBJ1-6; TRBD1 might be the D (5 bases). In germline, CDR1 is SGHRS, CDR2 YFSETQ. There are 13 residues in the CDR3. The CDR3 DNA is TGTGCCAGTAGTATTGACAGTAATTCACCCCTCCACTTT. Its translation: CASSIDSNSPLHF.

The rearrangement joins TRBV6-9 to TRBJ1-1, with D maybe TRBD1 (6 bases). From germline, CDR1 is MNHGY and CDR2 SVAAGI. V lost 3 bases and J 5 bases, leaving 10 bases between the germline ends. There are 13 residues in the CDR3. CDR3 region: CASSYNRDTEAFF. DNA of the CDR3: TGTGCCAGCAGTTACAACAGGGATACTGAAGCTTTCTTT.

This clonotype was detected ten times or more. The chain carries TRBV12-3 or TRBV12-4 and TRBJ2-7; tentatively, D is TRBD1 or TRBD2 (5 bases each). CDR3 length: 13 residues. V lost 3 bases and J 5 bases, leaving 11 bases between the germline ends. CDR3 nucleotide sequence: TGTGCCAGCAGTTTTGGGGGATACAACGAGCAGTACTTC. Translated: CASSFGGYNEQYF.

The rearrangement joins TRBV30 to TRBJ2-7, with D perhaps TRBD2 (6 bases). Trimming took off 8 bases at V and 2 bases at J, with 10 bases between the two ends. Germline lookup yields CDR1 GTSNPN and CDR2 SVGIG (reference sequence). The CDR3 contains 11 residues. In nucleotides, the CDR3 is TGTGCCGTAGCGGAGACCTACGAGCAGTACTTC. As protein: CAVAETYEQYF. The full variable domain, with the rest looked up from reference TRBV30 and TRBJ2-7, is SQTIHQWPATLVQPVGSPLSLECTVEGTSNPNLYWYRQAAGRGLQLLFYSVGIGQISSEVPQNLSASRPQDRQFILSSKKLLLSDSGFYLCAVAETYEQYFGPGTRLTVT.

The rearrangement links TRBV6-1 to TRBJ1-5; 7 bases agree with TRBD1. This CDR3 spans 14 amino acids. Losses at the gene ends were 6 bases for V and 5 bases for J; bases not matched to a gene: 7. Germline-derived CDR1 and CDR2 are MNHNS and SASEGT. The CDR3 region is CASSSPGGDQPQHF. The DNA for the CDR3 is TGTGCCAGCAGCTCACCAGGGGGAGATCAGCCCCAGCATTTT.

As regards this clonotype: Its ends do not fully match the called genes, so a read error is possible. V is TRBV6-2 or TRBV6-3 and J is TRBJ1-1, with 9 nucleotides matching TRBD1. This CDR3 has 15 residues. CDR1 and CDR2 (germline): MNHEY, SVGEGT. Here the CDR3 reads CASRAGTGMNTEAFF. CDR3 coding DNA: TGCGCCAGCAGAGCCGGGACAGGGATGAACACTGAAGCTTTCTTT.

A remark on this clonotype: A read error may be the cause here, since a much bigger clone is one base away. V and J are TRBV6-1 and TRBJ1-2, with 8 nucleotides matching TRBD1. CDR1 and CDR2 (germline): MNHNS, SASEGT. With 11 bases clipped from V and 4 bases from J, the junction kept 9 bases outside the gene matches. This CDR3 region has 13 residues. The CDR3 loop is CACTIGTGYGYTF. The CDR3 region has the DNA TGTGCCTGCACAATCGGGACAGGCTATGGCTACACCTTC.

This clonotype was recorded a few times. The chain carries TRBV29-1 and TRBJ2-2; the match to TRBD1 covers 10 bases. V gave up 6 bases and J gave up 4 bases; unmatched junction bases: 5. The CDR3 runs to 14 residues. Looked up from germline, CDR1 is SQVTM and CDR2 is ANQGSEA. The CDR3 DNA follows: TGCAGCGTGTCCGGGACAGGGGTCACCGGGGAGCTGTTTTTT. This gives the protein CSVSGTGVTGELFF.

In this sample, this clonotype turned up many times. The genes are TRBV11-2 and TRBJ1-5; tentatively, D is TRBD1 (6 bases). The CDR3 is made up of 15 amino acids. Per the germline V gene, CDR1 is SGHAT and CDR2 is FQNNGV. V lost 6 bases, J lost 2 bases, and 14 bases lay in between. The CDR3 region has the DNA TGTGCCAGCAGGGAATGGACAGCACGCAATCAGCCCCAGCATTTT. This gives the protein CASREWTARNQPQHF.

The V call is TRBV6-1, the J call TRBJ1-2; D is ambiguous. Germline assignment: CDR1 MNHNS and CDR2 SASEGT. The CDR3 length is 14 residues. Trimming left V 7 bases short and J 4 bases short, with 16 bases between. CDR3: CASTDGFGGYGYTF. In DNA, the CDR3 is TGTGCCAGCACGGATGGCTTCGGCGGCTATGGCTACACCTTC.